This TCR beta chain was retrieved from a study of beta chain features in type 1 diabetes. Overall study results and limits: Patients showed naive, central memory and Treg TCRB repertoires that appeared more similar than those of healthy donors.

CDR3 length equals 13 residues. Germline CDR1 and CDR2: GTSNPN and SVGIG (reference sequence). The trim removed 8 bases at V and 4 bases at J, leaving 6 bases unmatched. This clone was recorded a few times. The antigen is not known. As every portion of the isolated RNA was reverse transcribed, the sequencing read expressed TCRB transcripts. Sequencing used immunoSEQ multiplex PCR; TCRdb keeps in-frame clones, though not all of them. Seen here are roughly 310,000 clones, more than 9.5% observed once, and the top ten hold just over 0.015%. The rearrangement joins TRBV30 to TRBJ1-2, with 11 bases lining up with TRBD1. The sequence was obtained from a woman younger than 45 in good health. The source material was naive CD4+ T cells from blood. The CDR3 sequence is CALRDRGSYGYTF. CDR3 bases: TGTGCCCTTCGGGACAGGGGGTCCTATGGCTACACCTTC.